These 25 T cell receptor beta chains came from one sample sequenced in a study of control samples from healthy donors and cancer patients. Here immunoSEQ multiplex PCR was the method, and the copy in TCRdb shows in-frame clones only, minus some. The table shows about 130,000 clones, with roughly 89% occurring only once. The sequenced sample consisted of blood. These receptors all stem from a man between 18 and 35 years old in good health.

DNA of the CDR3: TGTGCCAGCTGGGACAGGGGGCTCGCAAATCAGCCCCAGCATTTT. This gives the protein CASWDRGLANQPQHF. This chain uses TRBV6-5 with TRBJ1-5; TRBD1 aligns across 12 bases. CDR3 size: 15 residues. V trimming: 8 bases; J trimming: 4 bases; junction bases outside the gene matches: 6. CDR1 is MNHEY and CDR2 is SVGAGI in the germline V gene.

This sequence joins TRBV5-6 and TRBJ1-1; possibly TRBD1 for D (6 bases). The CDR3 has 14 residues. Germline CDR1 is SGHDT and CDR2 is YYEEEE. The V end lost 2 bases, the J end lost 3 bases, and 11 bases lay between the germline ends. CDR3 sequence: CASSFPGADTEAFF. The CDR3 DNA is TGTGCCAGCAGCTTCCCAGGGGCGGACACTGAAGCTTTCTTT.

This clone was seen only once. The chain joins TRBV9 to TRBJ2-1, with 13 nucleotides matching TRBD2. This CDR3 has 17 residues. Germline lookup yields CDR1 SGDLS and CDR2 YYNGEE. V lost 4 bases to trimming and J lost 3 bases; unmatched junction nucleotides: 7. The CDR3, as DNA: TGTGCCAGCAGCCCCACTAGCGGGGGGGATCTCTACAATGAGCAGTTCTTC. Translation gives CASSPTSGGDLYNEQFF.

CDR3 protein: CATSRDLAFNEKLFF. CDR3 DNA: TGTGCCACCAGCAGAGATCTAGCCTTCAATGAAAAACTGTTTTTT. The chain uses TRBV15 and TRBJ1-4; D ambiguous. Germline CDR1 LNHNV, CDR2 YYDKDF (reference sequence). The V end lost 0 bases, the J end lost 5 bases, and 10 bases lay between the germline ends. CDR3 length: 15 amino acids.

The chain carries TRBV6-6 and TRBJ2-1; either TRBD1 or TRBD2 may fit D (6 bases each). This CDR3 is built from 12 residues. Germline assignment: CDR1 MNHNY and CDR2 SVGAGI (reference sequence). Trimming pared 2 bases from V and 10 bases from J, leaving 9 bases between. CDR3 in DNA: TGTGCCAGCAGTTACGCGGGACACGAGCAGTTCTTC. Translation: CASSYAGHEQFF.

The J gene is TRBJ2-1, the V gene TRBV13; D is perhaps TRBD2 (7 bases). Per the germline V gene, CDR1 is PRHDT and CDR2 is FYEKMQ (reference sequence). V lost 3 bases and J lost 6, with 18 bases in between. The CDR3 extends over 16 amino acids. Here the CDR3 reads CASSLGGALDFNEQFF. CDR3 DNA sequence: TGTGCCAGCAGCTTGGGGGGGGCACTAGATTTCAATGAGCAGTTCTTC. The full variable domain, in which reference TRBV13 and TRBJ2-1 provide the parts outside the CDR3, is AAGVIQSPRHLIKEKRETATLKCYPIPRHDTVYWYQQGPGQDPQFLISFYEKMQSDKGSIPDRFSAQQFSDYHSELNMSSLELGDSALYFCASSLGGALDFNEQFFGPGTRLTVL.

The rearrangement links TRBV4-1 to TRBJ2-5; D is unresolved. Deletions cut 4 bases from V and 4 bases from J, with 10 bases between. The germline V gene encodes CDR1 MGHRA and CDR2 YSYEKL. The CDR3 totals 13 residues. The CDR3 DNA reads as TGCGCCAGCAGCCGCCTGTCCTCAGAGACCCAGTACTTC. This translates into CASSRLSSETQYF.

This clone was recorded once. The CDR3 DNA is TGTGCCAGCAGTTACGCTGGACAAGACACAGATACGCAGTATTTT. It is translated as CASSYAGQDTDTQYF. V and J are TRBV6-5 and TRBJ2-3; possibly TRBD1 for D (5 bases). This CDR3 comprises 15 residues. Germline loops: CDR1 MNHEY, CDR2 SVGAGI. The germline V and J ends were trimmed by 2 bases and 2 bases, with 11 bases remaining between them.

V usage is TRBV5-4 and J usage is TRBJ2-7, with 7 nucleotides matching TRBD1. CDR1 and CDR2 (germline): SGHNT, YYREEE (reference sequence). The CDR3 is 16 residues long. V shed 0 bases, J shed 0 bases, and the junction held 6 bases outside the gene matches. This CDR3 is CASSLAPGTVSYEQYF. CDR3 nucleotides: TGTGCCAGCAGCTTGGCCCCCGGGACAGTCTCCTACGAGCAGTACTTC.

The chain has TRBV6-5 and TRBJ2-7; tentative D call: TRBD2 (5 bases). The CDR3 sequence is 14 residues long. Germline lookup yields CDR1 MNHEY and CDR2 SVGAGI. Trimming pared 7 bases from V and 0 bases from J, leaving 13 bases between. CDR3 residues: CASKREPLSYEQYF. CDR3 nucleotides: TGTGCCAGCAAAAGGGAGCCACTCTCCTACGAGCAGTACTTC.

The rearrangement links TRBV7-3 to TRBJ2-7; 7 bases map to TRBD1. Germline V lookup: CDR1 SGHTA, CDR2 FQGTGA. With V trimmed by 5 bases and J by 5 bases, 9 bases remained unmatched. The CDR3 sequence is 14 residues long. In DNA form, the CDR3 reads TGTGCCAGCAGCCGACAGGGTGAACTGGACGAGCAGTACTTC. Translated, it gives CASSRQGELDEQYF.

Comment on this clone: No conserved phenylalanine or tryptophan ends this CDR3, so it is likely a read error. The V gene is TRBV19, the J gene TRBJ2-7; D possibly matches TRBD1 or TRBD2 (5 bases each). Germline CDR1 LNHDA, CDR2 SQIVND (reference sequence). The CDR3 runs 14 residues. Trimming cost V 3 bases and J 2 bases, with 11 bases left between them. CDR3 sequence reads: CASSIRDGTYEQYL. Here the CDR3 DNA reads TGTGCCAGTAGTATCCGGGACGGGACCTACGAGCAGTACCTC.

The J gene is TRBJ2-2, the V gene TRBV11-3, with D possibly matching TRBD1 (6 bases). The CDR3 covers 15 residues. Deletions cut 5 bases from V and 3 bases from J, with 13 bases between. Looked up from germline, CDR1 is SGHNT and CDR2 is YENEEA. The CDR3 loop reads CASSPTGLDTGELFF. The CDR3, as DNA: TGTGCCAGCAGCCCAACAGGGTTGGACACCGGGGAGCTGTTTTTT.

V and J are TRBV30 and TRBJ1-2, with 9 bases matching TRBD1. Germline V gene lookup returns CDR1 GTSNPN and CDR2 SVGIG (reference sequence). Trimming removed 0 bases from V and 6 bases from J; junction bases left unmatched: 2. The CDR3 runs to 13 residues. CDR3 sequence: CAWSVRTGDGYTF. The DNA for the CDR3 is TGTGCCTGGAGTGTAAGGACAGGGGATGGCTACACCTTC. The complete variable domain, with remaining parts taken from reference TRBV30 and TRBJ1-2, reads SQTIHQWPATLVQPVGSPLSLECTVEGTSNPNLYWYRQAAGRGLQLLFYSVGIGQISSEVPQNLSASRPQDRQFILSSKKLLLSDSGFYLCAWSVRTGDGYTFGSGTRLTVV.

The gene calls are TRBV11-2 and TRBJ2-7; D is possibly TRBD1 (7 bases). The CDR3 runs 13 residues. Trimming cost V 4 bases and J 7 bases, with 14 bases left between them. Germline V lookup: CDR1 SGHAT, CDR2 FQNNGV. The CDR3 loop reads CASSSTGAGEQYF. CDR3 nucleotides: TGTGCCAGCAGCTCTACAGGGGCGGGGGAGCAGTACTTC.

The chain is built from TRBV5-1 and TRBJ1-3; D uncertain. The V end was cut by 0 bases, the J end by 0 bases, with 4 bases between. Germline CDR1 SGHRS, CDR2 YFSETQ. CDR3 length equals 14 residues. CDR3 protein: CASSLGNSGNTIYF. Written as DNA, the CDR3 is TGCGCCAGCAGCTTGGGAAACTCTGGAAACACCATATATTTT.

The gene calls are TRBV5-1 and TRBJ2-3; 12 bases map to TRBD2. The V and J ends lost 4 bases and 5 bases, in that order; junction bases with no gene match: 11. CDR1 is SGHRS and CDR2 is YFSETQ in the germline V gene. This CDR3 has 17 amino acids. The DNA of the CDR3 is TGCGCCAGCAGCCCCATGACTAGCGGGGGTATGAGAGATACGCAGTATTTT. This translates into CASSPMTSGGMRDTQYF.

This rearrangement joins TRBV11-2 to TRBJ1-5, with D perhaps TRBD1 (6 bases). Germline lookup yields CDR1 SGHAT and CDR2 FQNNGV. This CDR3 contains 14 residues. V was pared by 2 bases and J by 6 bases, with 11 bases between. The CDR3 sequence: CASSLQGSSQPQHF. CDR3 DNA sequence: TGTGCCAGCAGCTTACAGGGGTCGAGTCAGCCCCAGCATTTT.

This chain joins TRBV4-2 and TRBJ2-3; 10 bases match TRBD2. This CDR3 contains 16 residues. V shed 0 bases and J 6 bases; nucleotides not matched to a gene: 6. CDR1 and CDR2 from the germline V gene are LGHNA and YNFKEQ. The CDR3 DNA is TGTGCCAGCAGCCAAGATAGGGCTAGCGGGGGTGATACGCAGTATTTT. It translates to CASSQDRASGGDTQYF.

With regard to this clone: Other DNA sequences in this sample translate to the same CDR3. The chain combines TRBV7-9 with TRBJ2-3; D uncertain. Germline CDR1 SEHNR, CDR2 FQNEAQ (reference sequence). The CDR3 has 11 amino acids. Trimming removed 5 bases at V and 3 bases at J, with 3 bases between. In nucleotides, the CDR3 is TGTGCCAGCAGCCGTACAGATACGCAGTATTTT. Translation: CASSRTDTQYF.

This chain connects TRBV3-1 (or the pseudogene TRBV3-2) to TRBJ2-3, with D possibly being TRBD2 (5 bases). The germline V gene has CDR1 LGHDT and CDR2 YNNKEL (reference sequence). This CDR3 is built from 14 residues. Trimming removed 1 base from V and 6 bases from J, with 11 bases in between. The CDR3 protein is CASSQGTPWDTQYF. CDR3 coding DNA: TGTGCCAGCAGCCAAGGGACTCCTTGGGATACGCAGTATTTT.

This CDR3 is CASSVDQGSGGYTF. CDR3 nucleotide sequence: TGCGCCAGCAGTGTCGATCAGGGCTCGGGAGGCTACACCTTC. V usage is TRBV10-2 and J usage is TRBJ1-2; D is possibly TRBD1 (5 bases). Germline V lookup: CDR1 WSHSY, CDR2 SAAADI. V lost 4 bases to trimming and J lost 8 bases, with 17 bases between them. The CDR3 spans 14 residues.

The chain couples TRBV3-1 (or the pseudogene TRBV3-2) to TRBJ1-4, with 7 bases aligning to TRBD1. In germline, CDR1 is LGHDT, CDR2 YNNKEL (reference sequence). With 0 bases clipped from V and 1 base from J, the junction kept 5 bases outside the gene matches. This CDR3 is built from 17 residues. This CDR3 reads CASSQEGRGITNEKLFF. DNA of the CDR3: TGTGCCAGCAGCCAAGAGGGCAGGGGGATAACTAATGAAAAACTGTTTTTT.

V is TRBV27 and J is TRBJ1-6; no clear D gene. Germline CDR1 and CDR2: MNHEY and SMNVEV (reference sequence). This CDR3 is 17 amino acids long. Trimming pared 6 bases from V and 7 bases from J, leaving 22 bases between. The CDR3 DNA follows: TGTGCCAGCAGGATGCGACTCAAGGAAGTAGGGAATTCACCCCTCCACTTT. It codes for CASRMRLKEVGNSPLHF.

This sequence joins TRBV29-1 and TRBJ1-3; D gene unclear. Trimming removed 4 bases from V and 1 base from J, with 11 bases in between. CDR3 length equals 14 residues. Germline V CDR1 and CDR2: SQVTM, ANQGSEA. The CDR3 coding sequence is TGCAGCGTTGTATGGTCCGGGTCTGGAAACACCATATATTTT. This translates into CSVVWSGSGNTIYF.